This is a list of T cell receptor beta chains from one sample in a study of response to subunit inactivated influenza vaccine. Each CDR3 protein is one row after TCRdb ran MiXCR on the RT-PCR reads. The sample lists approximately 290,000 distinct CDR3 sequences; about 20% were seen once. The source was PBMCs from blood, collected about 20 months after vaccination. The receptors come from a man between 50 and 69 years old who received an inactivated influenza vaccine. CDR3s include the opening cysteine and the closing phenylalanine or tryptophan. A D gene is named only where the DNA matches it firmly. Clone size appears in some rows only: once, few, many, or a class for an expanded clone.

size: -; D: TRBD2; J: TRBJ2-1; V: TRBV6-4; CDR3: CASSDQGLAGYNEQFF; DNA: TGTGCCAGCAGTGACCAGGGACTAGCGGGGTACAATGAGCAGTTCTTC
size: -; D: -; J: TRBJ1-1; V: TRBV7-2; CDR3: CASSTDTYTEAFF; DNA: TGTGCCAGCAGCACGGACACTTACACTGAAGCTTTCTTT
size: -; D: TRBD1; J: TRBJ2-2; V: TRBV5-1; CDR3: CASSSTQGLTGELFF; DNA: TGCGCCAGCAGCTCCACACAGGGGCTCACCGGGGAGCTGTTTTTT
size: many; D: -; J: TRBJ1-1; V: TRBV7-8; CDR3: CASSFGGVGTEAFF; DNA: TGTGCCAGCAGCTTTGGGGGGGTAGGCACTGAAGCTTTCTTT
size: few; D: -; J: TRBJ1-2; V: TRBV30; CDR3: CAWSVQGTYGYTF; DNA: TGTGCCTGGAGTGTTCAAGGCACCTATGGCTACACCTTC
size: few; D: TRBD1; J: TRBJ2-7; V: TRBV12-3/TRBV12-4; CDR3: CASRQGTHDEQYF; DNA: TGTGCCAGCCGACAGGGAACCCACGACGAGCAGTACTTC
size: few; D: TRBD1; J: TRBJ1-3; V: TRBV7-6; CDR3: CASSPRGTAFGNTIYF; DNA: TGTGCCAGCAGCCCAAGAGGGACAGCCTTTGGAAACACCATATATTTT
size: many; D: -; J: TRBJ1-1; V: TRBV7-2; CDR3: CASRETGSTEAFF; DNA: TGTGCCAGCAGAGAAACAGGGTCCACTGAAGCTTTCTTT
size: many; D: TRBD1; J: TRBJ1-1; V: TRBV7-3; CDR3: CASSQPGGKAFF; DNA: TGTGCCAGCAGCCAACCAGGGGGCAAAGCTTTCTTT
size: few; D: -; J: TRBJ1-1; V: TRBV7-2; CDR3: CASSSPGLESTEAFF; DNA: TGTGCCAGCAGCTCACCGGGATTGGAGAGCACTGAAGCTTTCTTT
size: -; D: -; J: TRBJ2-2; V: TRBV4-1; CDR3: CASSQAFYTGELFF; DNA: TGCGCCAGCAGCCAAGCGTTTTACACCGGGGAGCTGTTTTTT
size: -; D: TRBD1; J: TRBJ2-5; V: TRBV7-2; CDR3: CASRAPGGQETQYF; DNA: TGTGCCAGCAGGGCCCCAGGGGGCCAAGAGACCCAGTACTTC